Presented here are 31 T cell receptor beta chains from one specimen sequenced in a study of PD-1 blockade in classical Hodgkin lymphoma. Time point: cycle 4 day 1 (C4D1), after more than 5 weeks of nivolumab. Every patient was affected by relapse after autologous stem cell transplantation, while exposure to brentuximab vedotin was not uniform. Thawed PBMCs yielded CD4+ T cells through magnetic negative selection. Only in-frame clones appear in the TCRdb table, and some are missing; sequencing was by immunoSEQ multiplex PCR. In the table there are 34,000 or so clones, about 94% of which are singletons. This material consisted of CD4+ T cells from blood, taken before the fourth cycle of nivolumab. The receptors stem from a human donor with classical Hodgkin lymphoma.

The CDR3 bases are TGTGCCAGCAGTGAAATCCCTCGCGGGAGGGTGTACGAGCAGTACTTC. Translated: CASSEIPRGRVYEQYF. The chain recombines TRBV6-1 with TRBJ2-7; 9 bases agree with TRBD2. The CDR3 covers 16 residues. With V trimmed by 2 bases and J by 4 bases, 9 bases remained unmatched. The germline V gene encodes CDR1 MNHNS and CDR2 SASEGT.

The J gene is TRBJ1-5, the V gene TRBV30; tentative D call: TRBD1 (6 bases). The V gene's germline CDR1 is GTSNPN and CDR2 SVGIG (reference sequence). The CDR3 has 14 amino acids. V lost 5 bases and J 5 bases, leaving 16 bases between the germline ends. CDR3 sequence reads: CAWSTWTVDQPQHF. CDR3 sequence (DNA): TGTGCCTGGTCTACTTGGACAGTCGATCAGCCCCAGCATTTT.

This chain joins TRBV5-1 and TRBJ2-2; TRBD2 matches 15 bases. J gave up 9 bases and V 0 bases, and 9 bases lay outside the gene matches. The germline V gene has CDR1 SGHRS and CDR2 YFSETQ. The CDR3 is made up of 18 amino acids. This CDR3 is CASSLDRGLAGGQRELFF. The CDR3 region has the DNA TGCGCCAGCAGCTTGGACAGGGGACTAGCGGGAGGACAACGGGAGCTGTTTTTT.

The chain has TRBV27 and TRBJ2-5; 9 positions match TRBD2. This CDR3 is 15 amino acids long. CDR1 MNHEY and CDR2 SMNVEV come from the germline V gene (reference sequence). V was clipped by 7 bases and J by 5 bases; unmatched bases: 11. The chain's CDR3 is CASTRGGRGDETQYF. In DNA, the CDR3 is TGTGCCAGCACCCGGGGCGGGAGGGGAGACGAGACCCAGTACTTC.

The chain joins TRBV27 to TRBJ1-4, with D perhaps matching TRBD1 (6 bases). This CDR3 has 15 residues. Germline lookup yields CDR1 MNHEY and CDR2 SMNVEV (reference sequence). V lost 0 bases, J lost 8 bases, and 13 bases lay in between. CDR3 sequence reads: CASSLSTGIREKLFF. CDR3 DNA: TGTGCCAGCAGTTTATCCACAGGGATACGAGAAAAACTGTTTTTT.

The genes are TRBV10-3 and TRBJ1-2, with TRBD1 identical over 10 bases. Germline-derived CDR1 and CDR2 are ENHRY and SYGVKD. The CDR3 length is 15 residues. V was pared by 2 bases and J by 4 bases, with 4 bases of the junction left unmatched. The CDR3 here is CAISEGDRGPYGYTF. CDR3 sequence (DNA): TGTGCCATCAGTGAGGGGGACAGGGGACCCTATGGCTACACCTTC.

The chain combines TRBV6-5 with TRBJ2-5, with 7 bases fitting TRBD1. Germline trimming cut 7 bases from V and 5 bases from J; bases unmatched to any gene: 1. The CDR3 totals 11 residues. Germline CDR1 and CDR2: MNHEY and SVGAGI. In nucleotides, the CDR3 is TGTGCCAGCACCAGGGGGGAGACCCAGTACTTC. Protein sequence: CASTRGETQYF.

The CDR3 spells CASSGGGGGSGPQHF. CDR3 in DNA: TGTGCCAGTAGTGGAGGGGGGGGCGGTTCGGGGCCCCAGCATTTT. The chain couples TRBV19 to TRBJ1-5; D may be TRBD1 (6 bases). Germline V gene sequence: CDR1 LNHDA, CDR2 SQIVND (reference sequence). The V and J ends lost 5 bases and 9 bases respectively, with 20 bases between them. The CDR3 has 15 amino acids.

The J gene is TRBJ2-7, the V gene TRBV18; D gene uncertain. The CDR3 runs to 17 residues. The V gene's germline CDR1 is KGHSH and CDR2 LQKENI. Trimming shortened V by 1 base and J by 1 base, and 17 bases separated the two germline ends. The CDR3 DNA sequence: TGTGCCAGCTCACCACAGCTTACGACGACGATATCCTACGAGCAGTACTTC. Translating it yields CASSPQLTTTISYEQYF.

V gene TRBV6-5 combines with J gene TRBJ2-7; possibly TRBD1 for D (6 bases). Per germline, CDR1 MNHEY and CDR2 SVGAGI. This CDR3 spans 14 amino acids. The V end was cut by 4 bases, the J end by 3 bases, with 13 bases between. CDR3 amino acids: CASSSPAGDYEQYF. The CDR3 coding sequence is TGTGCCAGCAGTTCGCCCGCAGGGGACTACGAGCAGTACTTC.

The rearrangement links TRBV30 to TRBJ1-4; 7 bases map to TRBD1. The CDR3 loop spans 14 amino acids. The germline V gene encodes CDR1 GTSNPN and CDR2 SVGIG (reference sequence). V lost 5 bases, J lost 3 bases, and 6 bases stayed unmatched. CDR3 loop: CAWSPGQPNEKLFF. Here the CDR3 DNA reads TGTGCCTGGTCCCCGGGACAGCCTAATGAAAAACTGTTTTTT.

V and J are TRBV6-5 and TRBJ1-1, with a possible D match to TRBD1 (6 bases). The CDR3 has 13 residues. Trimming left V 9 bases short and J 3 bases short, with 14 bases between. CDR1 is MNHEY, CDR2 SVGAGI, per germline. The CDR3 sequence is CASGRGTDTEAFF. CDR3 bases: TGTGCCAGTGGGAGGGGGACGGACACTGAAGCTTTCTTT.

The chain is built from TRBV5-6 and TRBJ2-7; TRBD2 agrees at 13 bases. The CDR3 runs to 19 residues. The ends lost 4 bases at V and 7 bases at J; junction bases unmatched: 20. Germline V gene sequence: CDR1 SGHDT, CDR2 YYEEEE. CDR3 bases: TGTGCCAGCAGCCCCCTGAGATCCGGACTAGCGGGAGATCTGGGAGAGCAGTACTTC. It translates to CASSPLRSGLAGDLGEQYF.

The J gene is TRBJ2-5, the V gene TRBV16; 7 bases align to TRBD1. The germline V gene has CDR1 KGHSY and CDR2 FQNENV. The CDR3 is made up of 15 amino acids. V dropped 4 bases and J dropped 5; count of bases not matched to a gene: 10. The CDR3 spells CASSRTDRAGETQYF. CDR3 bases: TGTGCCAGCAGCCGTACCGACAGGGCCGGGGAGACCCAGTACTTC.

The genes are TRBV28 and TRBJ1-4, with TRBD1 matching over 12 bases. Germline V CDR1 and CDR2: MDHEN, SYDVKM. CDR3 length equals 14 residues. Trimming cost V 6 bases and J 8 bases; bases outside gene matches: 4. As DNA, the CDR3 is TGTGCCAGCAGCAGGGGACAGGGGGCCGAAAAACTGTTTTTT. The encoded protein is CASSRGQGAEKLFF.

The chain recombines TRBV5-5 with TRBJ2-1; the match to TRBD2 covers 7 bases. CDR3 size: 18 residues. Germline V gene data show CDR1 as SGHKS and CDR2 as YYEKEE (reference sequence). The V gene end was trimmed by 0 bases and the J gene end by 1 base; junction bases not matched to a gene: 10. CDR3 DNA: TGTGCCAGCAGCTTGGTCCTTATAGGCGGGAGATCCTACAATGAGCAGTTCTTC. This translates into CASSLVLIGGRSYNEQFF.

The genes are TRBV10-3 and TRBJ2-5, with 8 nucleotides matching TRBD1. Germline V CDR1 and CDR2: ENHRY, SYGVKD. J lost 3 bases, V lost 4 bases, and 4 bases had no gene match. CDR3 length: 14 residues. The CDR3 loop reads CAISGGTGEETQYF. CDR3 bases: TGTGCCATCAGTGGGGGGACAGGAGAAGAGACCCAGTACTTC.

The CDR3 protein is CASSQERQNADYEQYF. The CDR3 nucleotides read TGTGCCAGCAGCCAGGAACGACAGAACGCGGATTACGAGCAGTACTTC. The chain combines TRBV4-2 with TRBJ2-7, with a weak D call TRBD1 (5 bases). Germline assignment: CDR1 LGHNA and CDR2 YNFKEQ. The CDR3 is 16 residues long. V gave up 3 bases and J gave up 4 bases, with 19 bases separating them.

The chain couples TRBV11-3 to TRBJ2-2; 11 positions match TRBD2. V trimming: 7 bases; J trimming: 6 bases; junction bases outside the gene matches: 7. This CDR3 comprises 15 residues. Germline V lookup: CDR1 SGHNT, CDR2 YENEEA. Here the CDR3 reads CASKELAGDAGELFF. In nucleotides, the CDR3 is TGTGCCAGCAAGGAACTAGCGGGAGATGCCGGGGAGCTGTTTTTT.

The chain couples TRBV7-3 to TRBJ2-1; D perhaps matches TRBD2 (6 bases). V lost 2 bases to trimming and J lost 4 bases, with 9 bases between them. Germline CDR1 reads SGHTA; CDR2 reads FQGTGA. This CDR3 spans 14 amino acids. The CDR3 protein is CASSLRRGYNEQFF. CDR3 coding DNA: TGTGCCAGCAGCTTACGGCGGGGTTACAATGAGCAGTTCTTC.

The CDR3 loop reads CASSLTTTYEQYF. As DNA, the CDR3 is TGTGCCAGCAGCTTAACTACAACCTACGAGCAGTACTTC. V and J are TRBV7-2 and TRBJ2-7; D not resolved. V lost 2 bases and J lost 2, with 7 bases in between. The CDR3 has 13 amino acids. From germline, CDR1 is SGHTA and CDR2 FQGNSA.

The chain couples TRBV5-1 to TRBJ1-3, with D perhaps TRBD1 (6 bases). V was trimmed by 0 bases and J by 0 bases, leaving 10 bases between them. The CDR3 extends over 16 amino acids. The germline V gene encodes CDR1 SGHRS and CDR2 YFSETQ. The CDR3 sequence: CASSLAGALSGNTIYF. CDR3 sequence (DNA): TGCGCCAGCAGCTTGGCAGGGGCCCTCTCTGGAAACACCATATATTTT.

This chain uses TRBV19 with TRBJ1-1; D unclear. The CDR3 contains 17 residues. V lost 1 base and J 0 bases, leaving 15 bases between the germline ends. Germline lookup yields CDR1 LNHDA and CDR2 SQIVND (reference sequence). CDR3 coding DNA: TGTGCCAGTAGTATAGTAGGCCAGGTTGGGTTGAACACTGAAGCTTTCTTT. The encoded protein is CASSIVGQVGLNTEAFF.

The J gene is TRBJ1-3, the V gene TRBV5-1, with 7 bases fitting TRBD1. Germline V gene lookup returns CDR1 SGHRS and CDR2 YFSETQ. The CDR3 contains 15 residues. V lost 4 bases to trimming and J lost 0 bases; unmatched junction nucleotides: 4. The CDR3 coding sequence is TGCGCCAGCAGCGCGGGACAGTTCTCTGGAAACACCATATATTTT. Its protein product is CASSAGQFSGNTIYF.

The V gene is TRBV7-9, the J gene TRBJ2-5; D unresolved. V shed 2 bases and J shed 2 bases, with 9 bases lying between them. Germline assignment: CDR1 SEHNR and CDR2 FQNEAQ (reference sequence). The CDR3 is 14 amino acids. This CDR3 is CASSLFRRQETQYF. CDR3 coding DNA: TGTGCCAGCAGCTTATTCCGGCGGCAAGAGACCCAGTACTTC.

The rearrangement uses TRBV11-1 and TRBJ1-2; D remains ambiguous. V lost 3 bases and J lost 0, with 11 bases in between. The CDR3 consists of 15 residues. In germline, CDR1 is SGHAT, CDR2 FQDESV (reference sequence). Written as DNA, the CDR3 is TGTGCCAGCAGCTTGGCAGGCGAAGCTAACTATGGCTACACCTTC. It specifies CASSLAGEANYGYTF.

The chain recombines TRBV28 with TRBJ1-2; TRBD1 matches 8 bases. J lost 5 bases, V lost 3 bases, and 11 bases had no gene match. Germline loops: CDR1 MDHEN, CDR2 SYDVKM. This CDR3 contains 16 residues. CDR3: CASSFLTGGGGYGYTF. The CDR3 DNA follows: TGTGCCAGCAGTTTCCTAACAGGGGGTGGAGGGTATGGCTACACCTTC.

V is TRBV6-4 and J is TRBJ2-3; D possibly corresponds to TRBD2 (5 bases). Looked up from germline, CDR1 is MRHNA and CDR2 is SNTAGT. The CDR3 has 14 residues. V was cut by 4 bases and J by 2 bases, with 10 bases left in between. CDR3: CASSGTGFTDTQYF. In nucleotides, the CDR3 is TGTGCCAGCAGTGGGACTGGGTTCACAGATACGCAGTATTTT.

The chain joins TRBV6-6 to TRBJ2-5; TRBD1 or TRBD2 may be the D gene (5 bases each). The CDR3 is 15 residues long. Germline CDR1 reads MNHNY; CDR2 reads SVGAGI (reference sequence). Trimming took off 4 bases at V and 1 base at J, with 13 bases between the two ends. The CDR3 loop reads CASSSLSGPQETQYF. CDR3 in DNA: TGTGCCAGCAGTTCCTTATCGGGGCCCCAAGAGACCCAGTACTTC.

This chain uses TRBV28 with TRBJ1-2; D gene unclear. The CDR3 is 15 amino acids. Germline values: CDR1 MDHEN, CDR2 SYDVKM. Trimming left V 8 bases short and J 7 bases short, with 23 bases between. This CDR3 reads CASLTVGRGPAGYTF. DNA for the CDR3: TGTGCCAGCCTTACCGTTGGAAGAGGTCCGGCTGGCTACACCTTC.

The sample holds one count of this clone. The chain couples TRBV6-5 to TRBJ2-1; 8 nucleotides agree with TRBD2. Germline V gives CDR1 MNHEY, CDR2 SVGAGI. V trimming: 6 bases; J trimming: 12 bases; junction bases outside the gene matches: 10. The CDR3 covers 13 residues. The CDR3 DNA reads as TGTGCCAGCAGCGACGGGGGGGGAGCCGGGCAGTTCTTC. It encodes CASSDGGGAGQFF.